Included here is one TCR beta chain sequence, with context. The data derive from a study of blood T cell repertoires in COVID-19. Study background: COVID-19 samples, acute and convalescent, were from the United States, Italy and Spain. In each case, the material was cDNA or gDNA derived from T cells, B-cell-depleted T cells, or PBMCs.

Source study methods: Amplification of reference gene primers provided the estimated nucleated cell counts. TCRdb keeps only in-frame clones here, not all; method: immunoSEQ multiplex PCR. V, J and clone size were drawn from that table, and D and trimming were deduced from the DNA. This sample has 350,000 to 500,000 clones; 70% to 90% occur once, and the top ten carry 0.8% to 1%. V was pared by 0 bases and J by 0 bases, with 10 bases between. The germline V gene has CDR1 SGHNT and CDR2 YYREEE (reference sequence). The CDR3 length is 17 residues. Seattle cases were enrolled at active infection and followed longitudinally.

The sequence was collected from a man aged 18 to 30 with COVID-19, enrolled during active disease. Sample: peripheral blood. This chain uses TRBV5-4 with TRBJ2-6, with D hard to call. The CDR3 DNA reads TGTGCCAGCAGCTTGGGTGAATTGGCCTCTGGGGCCAACGTCCTGACTTTC. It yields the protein CASSLGELASGANVLTF.